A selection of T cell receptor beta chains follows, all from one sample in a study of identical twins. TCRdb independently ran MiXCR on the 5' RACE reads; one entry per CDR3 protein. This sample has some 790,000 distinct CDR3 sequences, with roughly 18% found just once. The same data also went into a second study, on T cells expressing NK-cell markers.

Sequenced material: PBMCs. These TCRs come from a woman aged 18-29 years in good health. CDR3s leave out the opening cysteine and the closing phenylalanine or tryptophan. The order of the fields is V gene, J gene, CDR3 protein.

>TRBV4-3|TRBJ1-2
ASSQVPDTNYGYT
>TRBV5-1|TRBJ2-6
ASSRPAGANVLT
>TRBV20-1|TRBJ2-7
SARDPPFGEQY
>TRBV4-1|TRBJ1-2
ASSPAGGNYGYT
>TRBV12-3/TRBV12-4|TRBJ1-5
ASSLKGSQPQH
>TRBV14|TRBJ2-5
ASRPGSFEVGGETQY
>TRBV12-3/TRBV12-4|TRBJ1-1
ASSPLGPEAF
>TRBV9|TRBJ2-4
ASSVVEGIQY
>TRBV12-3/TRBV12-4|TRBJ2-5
ASSPGTGGGETQY
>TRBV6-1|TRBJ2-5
ASRDRTGFQETQY
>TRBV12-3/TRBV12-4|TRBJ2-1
ASSSGGYEQF
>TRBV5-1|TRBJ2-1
ASRGLAIYNEQF
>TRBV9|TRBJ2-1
ASSVSGGHYNEQF
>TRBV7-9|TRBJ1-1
ASSLGHLFF
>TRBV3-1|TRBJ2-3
ASSQDRGLTDTQY
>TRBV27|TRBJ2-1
ASSARPGAAEEF
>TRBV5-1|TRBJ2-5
ASSPGSGETQY
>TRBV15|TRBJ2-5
ATSSLALETQY